Listed below are T cell receptor beta chains from one sample, sequenced in a study of CD8 T cells in Susac syndrome. TCRdb analysed the immunoSEQ multiplex PCR reads with MiXCR anew, one entry per CDR3 protein. Among 120,000 or so distinct CDR3 sequences, roughly 93% were seen once, and the ten largest hold about 0.096%. The material sequenced was CD4+ T cells from PBMCs. These receptor sequences come from a human donor with multiple sclerosis. Each CDR3 is given with its conserved first and last residue. D genes are given only for firm matches. Only some rows state a clone size, as once, few, many or a class for expanded clones.

>TRBJ2-3|TRBV7-2|.|.
CASSLAPNTDTQYF
TGTGCCAGCAGCTTAGCACCGAACACAGATACGCAGTATTTT
>TRBJ2-1|TRBV9|.|.
CASSFSESSYNEQFF
TGTGCCAGCAGCTTTAGCGAAAGCTCCTACAATGAGCAGTTCTTC
>TRBJ2-2|TRBV10-2|.|TRBD2
CASSTPRGGGTGELFF
TGCGCCAGCAGTACACCCCGGGGGGGCGGCACCGGGGAGCTGTTTTTT
>TRBJ1-6|TRBV5-1|.|.
CASSLGNRARLGNSPLHF
TGCGCCAGCAGCTTGGGAAACAGGGCGCGTCTAGGGAATTCACCCCTCCACTTT
>TRBJ1-4|TRBV27|.|.
CASGLGRINEKLFF
TGTGCCAGCGGTTTGGGACGGATTAATGAAAAACTGTTTTTT
>TRBJ1-1|TRBV9|.|.
CASSVATGMNTEAFF
TGTGCCAGCAGCGTAGCTACAGGGATGAACACTGAAGCTTTCTTT
>TRBJ1-2|TRBV5-1|.|.
CASSITPGEKGYTF
TGCGCCAGCAGCATTACCCCAGGGGAAAAAGGCTACACCTTC
>TRBJ2-3|TRBV7-2|few|TRBD1
CASSLFGQGSPGQYF
TGTGCCAGCAGCTTGTTCGGACAGGGTTCTCCGGGGCAGTATTTT
>TRBJ1-2|TRBV20-1|.|.
CSASRPVGDGYTF
TGCAGTGCTAGTCGACCGGTGGGAGATGGCTACACCTTC
>TRBJ2-3|TRBV4-2|once|TRBD2
CASSFSGGPQSTDTQYF
TGTGCCAGCAGCTTTAGCGGGGGACCCCAAAGCACAGATACGCAGTATTTT
>TRBJ1-1|TRBV30|few|.
CACTTSKRAFF
TGTGCCTGCACCACCTCGAAACGGGCTTTCTTT
>TRBJ1-3|TRBV4-3|.|.
CASSQDYQSSGNTIYF
TGCGCCAGCAGCCAAGATTACCAGAGCTCTGGAAACACCATATATTTT
>TRBJ2-1|TRBV30|.|.
CAWSARSVLGF
TGTGCCTGGAGTGCTAGGAGCGTCTTGGGGTTC
>TRBJ2-2|TRBV20-1|.|.
CSARDLTGKGTGELFF
TGCAGTGCTAGAGATCTGACAGGAAAGGGCACCGGGGAGCTGTTTTTT
>TRBJ1-3|TRBV6-2/TRBV6-3|.|.
CASKLASGNTIYF
TGTGCCAGCAAACTCGCTTCTGGAAACACCATATATTTT
>TRBJ1-6|TRBV3-1|.|TRBD1
CASNPEGTGNSPLHF
TGTGCCAGCAACCCCGAAGGGACAGGGAATTCACCCCTCCACTTT
>TRBJ1-2|TRBV18|.|TRBD1
CASSLSGTGGNGYTF
TGTGCCAGCTCACTCTCCGGGACAGGGGGTAATGGCTACACCTTC
>TRBJ1-4|TRBV11-2|.|.
CASSLPARRATNEKLFF
TGTGCCAGCAGCTTACCTGCTCGCAGAGCAACTAATGAAAAACTGTTTTTT
>TRBJ1-1|TRBV18|.|.
CASSQDRSDTEAFF
TGTGCCAGCTCACAGGACAGATCCGACACTGAAGCTTTCTTT
>TRBJ2-6|TRBV7-8|.|.
CATRPRGANVLTF
TGTGCCACCCGCCCGAGGGGGGCCAACGTCCTGACTTTC
>TRBJ2-4|TRBV4-2|once|TRBD2
CASSQATSGAKNIQYF
TGTGCCAGCAGCCAGGCGACTAGCGGAGCCAAAAACATTCAGTACTTC
>TRBJ1-1|TRBV18|.|TRBD1
CASSPPGQGVTEAFF
TGTGCCAGCTCACCCCCGGGACAGGGGGTCACTGAAGCTTTCTTT